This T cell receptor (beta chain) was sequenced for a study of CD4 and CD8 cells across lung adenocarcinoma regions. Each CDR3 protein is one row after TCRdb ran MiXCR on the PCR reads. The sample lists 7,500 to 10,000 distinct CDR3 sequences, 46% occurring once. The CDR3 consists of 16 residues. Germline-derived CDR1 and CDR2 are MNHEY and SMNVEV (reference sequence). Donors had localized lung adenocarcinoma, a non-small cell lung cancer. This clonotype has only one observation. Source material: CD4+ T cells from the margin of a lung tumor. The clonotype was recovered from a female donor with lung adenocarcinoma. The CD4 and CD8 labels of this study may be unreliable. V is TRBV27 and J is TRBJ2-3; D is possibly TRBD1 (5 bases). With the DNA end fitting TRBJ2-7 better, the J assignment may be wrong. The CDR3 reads CASRFKGLGVTDTQYF. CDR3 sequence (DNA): TGTGCCAGCAGATTTAAGGGGCTAGGCGTAACAGATACGCAGTACTTC.